These 12 T cell receptor beta chains were all obtained from the same sample, sequenced in a study of cytomegalovirus exposure and HLA in healthy donors. The PCR was carried out with 60 Vbeta primers and 13 Jbeta primers. Generated by immunoSEQ multiplex PCR, the TCRdb table keeps only in-frame clones and is missing some. The profile shows approximately 150,000 clones, just over 75% of them singletons. Sequenced: PBMCs. The receptors stem from a woman between 35 and 50 years old in good health and CMV-seronegative.

The genes are TRBV25-1 and TRBJ1-1, with 10 bases lining up with TRBD1. The CDR3 sequence is 14 residues long. The V gene end was trimmed by 6 bases and the J gene end by 6 bases; junction bases not matched to a gene: 7. Germline lookup yields CDR1 MGHDK and CDR2 SYGVNS. CDR3 loop: CASSWTGGKSEAFF. For the CDR3, the DNA is TGTGCCAGCAGCTGGACAGGGGGGAAGTCTGAAGCTTTCTTT. Combining the CDR3 with reference TRBV25-1 and TRBJ1-1 gives the whole variable domain EADIYQTPRYLVIGTGKKITLECSQTMGHDKMYWYQQDPGMELHLIHYSYGVNSTEKGDLSSESTVSRIRTEHFPLTLESARPSHTSQYLCASSWTGGKSEAFFGQGTRLTVV.

The DNA of the CDR3 is TGTGCCAGCACCCTCGGGTTGCTAGCGGGAGACGGGGAGCTGTTTTTT. It translates to CASTLGLLAGDGELFF. This sequence joins TRBV5-6 and TRBJ2-2; 10 nucleotides agree with TRBD2. The CDR3 runs 16 residues. V shed 6 bases and J 7 bases; nucleotides not matched to a gene: 12. The germline V gene encodes CDR1 SGHDT and CDR2 YYEEEE.

The CDR3: CASSLGQTNEKLFF. CDR3 coding DNA: TGCGCCAGCAGCCTGGGACAGACTAATGAAAAACTGTTTTTT. The chain recombines TRBV5-1 with TRBJ1-4; 7 nucleotides agree with TRBD1. Germline CDR1 is SGHRS and CDR2 is YFSETQ. Trimming cost V 4 bases and J 2 bases; bases outside gene matches: 2. There are 14 residues in the CDR3.

The chain joins TRBV30 to TRBJ2-1; TRBD2 matches at 10 bases. CDR1 and CDR2 from the germline V gene are GTSNPN and SVGIG (reference sequence). J was trimmed by 5 bases and V by 0 bases; bases with no gene match: 7. This CDR3 is 16 amino acids long. In DNA, the CDR3 is TGTGCCTGGAGTGTAAGGGGACTAGCGTGGAACAATGAGCAGTTCTTC. Amino acid sequence: CAWSVRGLAWNNEQFF.

The rearrangement uses TRBV6-5 and TRBJ2-7, with TRBD1 matching over 9 bases. Losses at the gene ends were 4 bases for V and 3 bases for J; bases not matched to a gene: 4. Germline values: CDR1 MNHEY, CDR2 SVGAGI. The CDR3 is 14 residues long. CDR3 sequence reads: CASSLGTGIYEQYF. The CDR3 nucleotides read TGTGCCAGCAGTTTAGGGACAGGGATCTACGAGCAGTACTTC.

The rearrangement uses TRBV28 and TRBJ1-1; 10 positions agree with TRBD1. The CDR3 runs 18 residues. Looked up from germline, CDR1 is MDHEN and CDR2 is SYDVKM. V was clipped by 4 bases and J by 6 bases; unmatched bases: 17. CDR3 nucleotides: TGTGCCAGCAGTTCCCCACAACAGACAGGGGGCGCGTTCCCTGAAGCTTTCTTT. Amino acids: CASSSPQQTGGAFPEAFF. The complete variable domain, with remaining parts taken from reference TRBV28 and TRBJ1-1, reads DVKVTQSSRYLVKRTGEKVFLECVQDMDHENMFWYRQDPGLGLRLIYFSYDVKMKEKGDIPEGYSVSREKKERFSLILESASTNQTSMYLCASSSPQQTGGAFPEAFFGQGTRLTVV.

This clone has only a few counts. The same CDR3 can be traced to other DNA sequences in this sample. J is TRBJ2-3 and V is TRBV6-5, with a weak D call TRBD2 (5 bases). Germline CDR1 is MNHEY and CDR2 is SVGAGI. CDR3 length: 11 residues. The V end was cut by 2 bases, the J end by 9 bases, with 6 bases between. The CDR3 is CASSYGGTQYF. Here the CDR3 DNA reads TGTGCCAGCAGTTACGGCGGGACGCAGTATTTT.

This chain uses TRBV28 with TRBJ1-2; 8 bases map to TRBD1. The CDR3 sequence is 15 residues long. Trimming took 8 bases from V and 4 from J; bases not matched to a gene: 12. Germline-derived CDR1 and CDR2 are MDHEN and SYDVKM. DNA for the CDR3: TGTGCCAGCCGAGACAGGGGCCAATATACCTATGGCTACACCTTC. Protein: CASRDRGQYTYGYTF.

In this sample, this clone turned up a few times. V usage is TRBV10-3 and J usage is TRBJ2-2; TRBD2 aligns across 13 bases. The germline V gene has CDR1 ENHRY and CDR2 SYGVKD. The CDR3 spans 17 residues. V trimming: 3 bases; J trimming: 7 bases; junction bases outside the gene matches: 8. The CDR3 nucleotides read TGTGCCATCAGTGATAGGACTAGCGGGAGCGCCGGCGGGGAGCTGTTTTTT. The encoded protein is CAISDRTSGSAGGELFF.

This clone was seen a single time. This chain uses TRBV4-1 with TRBJ1-1; 8 positions match TRBD1. Germline values: CDR1 MGHRA, CDR2 YSYEKL. This CDR3 is built from 17 residues. Trimming removed 0 bases from V and 6 bases from J; junction bases left unmatched: 12. The CDR3 reads CASSQEQGGAGKAEAFF. The DNA of the CDR3 is TGCGCCAGCAGCCAAGAACAGGGGGGGGCAGGTAAGGCTGAAGCTTTCTTT.

V usage is TRBV15 and J usage is TRBJ1-1; 8 nucleotides match TRBD1. There are 15 residues in the CDR3. The germline gives CDR1 LNHNV, CDR2 YYDKDF (reference sequence). The junction had 11 bases not matched to a gene; V was cut back by 5 bases and J by 6 bases. CDR3: CATSWEDREGAEAFF. CDR3 in DNA: TGTGCCACCAGCTGGGAGGACAGGGAGGGAGCTGAAGCTTTCTTT.

The V call is TRBV6-5, the J call TRBJ1-3; no firm D call. Trimming left V 3 bases short and J 0 bases short, with 9 bases between. Germline-derived CDR1 and CDR2 are MNHEY and SVGAGI. The length of the CDR3 is 15 residues. This CDR3 is CASSYSRSSGNTIYF. The CDR3 DNA follows: TGTGCCAGCAGTTATAGCCGAAGCTCTGGAAACACCATATATTTT.